This T cell receptor (beta chain) was profiled in a study of PD-1 blockade in classical Hodgkin lymphoma. Looking at the study overall: Patients were dosed intravenously with nivolumab at 3 mg/kg every 2 weeks.

Per the germline V gene, CDR1 is SGHRS and CDR2 is YFSETQ. Trimming cost V 2 bases and J 5 bases, with 13 bases left between them. The CDR3 consists of 15 residues. To note about this clone: Its specificity is not known.

The protocol was immunoSEQ multiplex PCR, while the TCRdb copy is restricted to in-frame clones and leaves out a portion. Counted here are 30,000 to 45,000 clones, 85% to 90% occurring once; the ten biggest clones make up 7.7%. All patients relapsed after autologous stem cell transplantation, and brentuximab vedotin exposure varied. The study recorded best responses of complete response, partial response or progressive disease. Study-wide findings and caveats: A significant rise in TCR diversity was seen by C4D1 for CD4+ cells but not for CD8+ cells. Healthy donors were reported to have higher baseline TCR diversity than newly diagnosed patients.

Sequencing was performed on peripheral blood mononuclear cells (PBMCs), taken before the second cycle of nivolumab. V is TRBV5-1 and J is TRBJ2-2; no definite D call. The receptor's source is a human donor with classical Hodgkin lymphoma. The CDR3 sequence: CASSFKTESTGELFF. In DNA, the CDR3 is TGCGCCAGCAGCTTTAAAACAGAAAGTACCGGGGAGCTGTTTTTT.